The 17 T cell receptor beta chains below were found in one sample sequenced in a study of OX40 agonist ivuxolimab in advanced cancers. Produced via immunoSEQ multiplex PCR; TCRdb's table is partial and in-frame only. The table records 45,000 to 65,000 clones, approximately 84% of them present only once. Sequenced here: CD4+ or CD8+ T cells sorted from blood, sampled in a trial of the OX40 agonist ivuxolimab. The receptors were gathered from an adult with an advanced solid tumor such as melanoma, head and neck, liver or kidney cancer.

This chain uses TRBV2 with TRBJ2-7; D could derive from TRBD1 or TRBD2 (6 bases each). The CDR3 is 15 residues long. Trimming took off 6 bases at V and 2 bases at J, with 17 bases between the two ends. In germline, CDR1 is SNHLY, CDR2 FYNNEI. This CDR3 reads CASSGGTSNTYEQYF. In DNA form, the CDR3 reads TGTGCCAGCAGCGGCGGGACATCAAACACCTACGAGCAGTACTTC.

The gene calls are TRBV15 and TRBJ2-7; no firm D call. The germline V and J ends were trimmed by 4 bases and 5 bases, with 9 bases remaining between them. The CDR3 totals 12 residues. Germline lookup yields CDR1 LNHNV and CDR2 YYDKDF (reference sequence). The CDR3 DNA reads TGTGCCACCAGCAATCCCGGTCACGAGCAGTACTTC. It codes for CATSNPGHEQYF.

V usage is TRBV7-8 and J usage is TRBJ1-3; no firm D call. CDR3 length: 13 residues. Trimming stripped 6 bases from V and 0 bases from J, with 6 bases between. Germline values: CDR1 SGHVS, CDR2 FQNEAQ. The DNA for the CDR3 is TGTGCCAGCAGTTTAAACTCTGGAAACACCATATATTTT. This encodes CASSLNSGNTIYF.

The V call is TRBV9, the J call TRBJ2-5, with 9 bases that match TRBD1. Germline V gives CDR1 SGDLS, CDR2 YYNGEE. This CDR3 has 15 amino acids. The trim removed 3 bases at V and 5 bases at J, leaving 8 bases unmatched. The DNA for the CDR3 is TGTGCCAGCAGCGCCACCGGGACAGGGTCTGAGACCCAGTACTTC. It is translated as CASSATGTGSETQYF.

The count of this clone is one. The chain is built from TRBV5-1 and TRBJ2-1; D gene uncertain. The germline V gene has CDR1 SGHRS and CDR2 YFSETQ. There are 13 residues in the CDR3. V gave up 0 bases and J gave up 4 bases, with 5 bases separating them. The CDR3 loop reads CASSLDLYNEQFF. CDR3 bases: TGCGCCAGCAGCTTGGACCTATACAATGAGCAGTTCTTC.

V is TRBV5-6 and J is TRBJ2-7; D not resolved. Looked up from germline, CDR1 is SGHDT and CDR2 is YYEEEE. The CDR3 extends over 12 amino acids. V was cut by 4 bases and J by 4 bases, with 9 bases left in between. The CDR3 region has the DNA TGTGCCAGCAGCAGGACCGTTTACGAGCAGTACTTC. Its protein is CASSRTVYEQYF.

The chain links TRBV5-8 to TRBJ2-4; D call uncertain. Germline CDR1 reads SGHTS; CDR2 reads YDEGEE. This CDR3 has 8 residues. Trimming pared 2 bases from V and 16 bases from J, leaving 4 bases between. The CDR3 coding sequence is TGTGCCAGCAGCTTCGGTTACTTC. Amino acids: CASSFGYF.

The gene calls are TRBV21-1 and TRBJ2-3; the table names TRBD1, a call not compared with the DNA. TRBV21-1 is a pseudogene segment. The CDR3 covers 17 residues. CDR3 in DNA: TGTGCCAGCAGGACCTCAGGCCCCTACAGGAACACAGATACGCAGTATTTT. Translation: CASRTSGPYRNTDTQYF.

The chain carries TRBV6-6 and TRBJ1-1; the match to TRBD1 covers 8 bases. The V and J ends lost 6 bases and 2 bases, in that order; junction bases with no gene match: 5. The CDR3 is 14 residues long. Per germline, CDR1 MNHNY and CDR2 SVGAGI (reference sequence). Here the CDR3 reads CASSPTGANTEAFF. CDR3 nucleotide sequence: TGTGCCAGCAGCCCGACAGGGGCCAACACTGAAGCTTTCTTT.

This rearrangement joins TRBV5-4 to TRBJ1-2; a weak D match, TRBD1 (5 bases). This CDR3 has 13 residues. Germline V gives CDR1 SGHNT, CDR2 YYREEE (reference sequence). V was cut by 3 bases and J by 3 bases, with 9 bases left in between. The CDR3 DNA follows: TGTGCCAGCAGCTCAGGGCTTGACTATGGCTACACCTTC. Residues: CASSSGLDYGYTF. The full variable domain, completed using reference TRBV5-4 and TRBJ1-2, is ETGVTQSPTHLIKTRGQQVTLRCSSQSGHNTVSWYQQALGQGPQFIFQYYREEENGRGNFPPRFSGLQFPNYSSELNVNALELDDSALYLCASSSGLDYGYTFGSGTRLTVV.

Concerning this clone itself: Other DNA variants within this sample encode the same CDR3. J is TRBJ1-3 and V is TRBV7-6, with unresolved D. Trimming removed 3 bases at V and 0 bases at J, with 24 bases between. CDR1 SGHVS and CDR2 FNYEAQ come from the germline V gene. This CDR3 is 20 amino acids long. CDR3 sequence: CASSFGSPSGSMSSGNTIYF. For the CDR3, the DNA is TGTGCCAGCAGCTTCGGGTCCCCGTCAGGCAGTATGAGCTCTGGAAACACCATATATTTT.

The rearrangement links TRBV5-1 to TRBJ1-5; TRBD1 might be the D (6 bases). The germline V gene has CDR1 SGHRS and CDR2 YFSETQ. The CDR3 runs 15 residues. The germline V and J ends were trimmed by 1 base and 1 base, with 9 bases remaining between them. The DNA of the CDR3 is TGCGCCAGCAGCTTGCGGGGGGGCAGCAATCAGCCCCAGCATTTT. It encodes CASSLRGGSNQPQHF.

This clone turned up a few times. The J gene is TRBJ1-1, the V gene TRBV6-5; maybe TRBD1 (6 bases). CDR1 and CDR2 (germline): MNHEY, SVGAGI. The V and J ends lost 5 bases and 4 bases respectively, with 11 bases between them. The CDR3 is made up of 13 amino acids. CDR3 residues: CASSLRGLTEAFF. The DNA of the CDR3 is TGTGCCAGCAGTCTCAGGGGTCTCACTGAAGCTTTCTTT.

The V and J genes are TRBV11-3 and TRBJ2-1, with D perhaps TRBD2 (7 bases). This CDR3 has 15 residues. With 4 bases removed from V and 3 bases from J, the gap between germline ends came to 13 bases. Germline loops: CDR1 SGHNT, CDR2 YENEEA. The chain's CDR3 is CASSSRGGVYNEQFF. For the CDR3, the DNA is TGTGCCAGCAGCTCTAGGGGGGGAGTCTACAATGAGCAGTTCTTC. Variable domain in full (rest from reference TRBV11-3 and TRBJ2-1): EAGVVQSPRYKIIEKKQPVAFWCNPISGHNTLYWYLQNLGQGPELLIRYENEEAVDDSQLPKDRFSAERLKGVDSTLKIQPAELGDSAVYLCASSSRGGVYNEQFFGPGTRLTVL.

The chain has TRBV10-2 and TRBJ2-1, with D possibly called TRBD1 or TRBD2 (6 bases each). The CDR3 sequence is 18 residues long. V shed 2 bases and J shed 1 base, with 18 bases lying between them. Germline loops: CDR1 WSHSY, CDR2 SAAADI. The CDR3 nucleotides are TGCGCCAGCAGTGAGCCGATGATTACAGGGAGGTCCTACAATGAGCAGTTCTTC. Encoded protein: CASSEPMITGRSYNEQFF.

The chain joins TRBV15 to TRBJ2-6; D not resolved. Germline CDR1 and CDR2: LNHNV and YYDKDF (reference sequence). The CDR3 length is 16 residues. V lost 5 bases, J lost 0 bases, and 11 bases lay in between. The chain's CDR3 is CATSPEAASGANVLTF. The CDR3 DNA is TGTGCCACCAGCCCCGAGGCCGCCTCTGGGGCCAACGTCCTGACTTTC.

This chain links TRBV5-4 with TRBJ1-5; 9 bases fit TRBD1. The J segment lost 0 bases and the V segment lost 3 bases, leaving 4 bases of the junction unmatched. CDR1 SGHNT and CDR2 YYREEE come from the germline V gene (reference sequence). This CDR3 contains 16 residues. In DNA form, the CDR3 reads TGTGCCAGCAGCTATACAGGGGGCCTTAGCAATCAGCCCCAGCATTTT. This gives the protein CASSYTGGLSNQPQHF.